A selection of T cell receptor beta chains follows, all from one sample in a study of T cell responses to AZD1222 COVID-19 vaccine. This table comes from immunoSEQ multiplex PCR, and its TCRdb copy is limited to in-frame clones, with some not included. Here the sample spans about 67,000 clones, 84% being singletons. The sample in question was peripheral blood, obtained on day 0 of AZD1222 vaccination. The receptors were gathered from an adult in good health. CDR3s include the opening cysteine and the closing phenylalanine or tryptophan. D genes are given only for firm matches. A clone size is listed for some rows: how often the clone was seen (once, few, many), or a class if it is expanded.

V gene	clone size	J gene	D gene	CDR3 protein	CDR3 DNA
TRBV14	NA	TRBJ1-5	NA	CASSQWTGQPQHF	TGTGCCAGCAGCCAATGGACGGGTCAGCCCCAGCATTTT
TRBV2	once	TRBJ1-1	NA	CASSQLNTEAFF	TGTGCCAGCAGTCAGTTGAACACTGAAGCTTTCTTT
TRBV30	NA	TRBJ1-5	NA	CAWSVRASADQPQHF	TGTGCCTGGAGTGTAAGGGCGTCGGCAGATCAGCCCCAGCATTTT
TRBV28	NA	TRBJ1-2	NA	CASSLMGRGLGYTF	TGTGCCAGCAGTTTAATGGGGCGGGGGTTAGGCTACACCTTC
TRBV4-1	NA	TRBJ2-3	NA	CASSPRGEPATDTQYF	TGCGCCAGCAGCCCGCGGGGCGAGCCTGCCACAGATACGCAGTATTTT
TRBV7-3	NA	TRBJ2-3	TRBD1	CASSPVGQGKPDTQYF	TGTGCCAGCAGTCCTGTAGGACAGGGCAAACCAGATACGCAGTATTTT
TRBV28	NA	TRBJ2-1	NA	CASRATAAASYNEQFF	TGTGCCAGCAGGGCTACAGCGGCTGCCTCCTACAATGAGCAGTTCTTC
TRBV5-1	NA	TRBJ2-5	NA	CASSLGRGQETQYF	TGCGCCAGCAGCTTGGGGAGAGGGCAAGAGACCCAGTACTTC
TRBV27	NA	TRBJ1-3	NA	CASSLSVDSGNTIYF	TGTGCCAGCAGTTTATCAGTGGATTCTGGAAACACCATATATTTT
TRBV7-2	NA	TRBJ2-1	TRBD2	CASSLAWASGSIEQFF	TGTGCCAGCAGCTTAGCGTGGGCTAGCGGGAGTATTGAGCAGTTCTTC
TRBV19	NA	TRBJ2-5	NA	CASSRTIQETQYF	TGTGCCAGTAGTAGGACAATCCAAGAGACCCAGTACTTC
TRBV11-3	NA	TRBJ2-1	TRBD1	CASSRGQGASNEQFF	TGTGCCAGCAGCCGCGGACAGGGGGCGTCCAATGAGCAGTTCTTC
TRBV15	NA	TRBJ2-3	NA	CATSRPRDTQYF	TGTGCCACCAGCAGACCTAGAGATACGCAGTATTTT
TRBV7-2	few	TRBJ1-1	NA	CASSLEGRMNTEAFF	TGTGCCAGCAGCTTAGAGGGGAGGATGAACACTGAAGCTTTCTTT
TRBV6-2/TRBV6-3	NA	TRBJ2-3	TRBD2	CASTPGSGRSDTQYF	TGTGCCAGCACCCCCGGTAGCGGGAGATCAGATACGCAGTATTTT
TRBV27	few	TRBJ1-4	TRBD1	CASSWDRGEKLFF	TGTGCCAGCAGTTGGGACAGGGGTGAAAAACTGTTTTTT
TRBV30	once	TRBJ2-1	NA	CAWNGGRAHSYNEQFF	TGTGCCTGGAATGGGGGGCGCGCTCACTCCTACAATGAGCAGTTCTTC
TRBV6-5	NA	TRBJ2-5	NA	CASTQGLGGETQYF	TGTGCCAGCACGCAGGGGTTGGGAGGAGAGACCCAGTACTTC
TRBV10-3	NA	TRBJ1-2	NA	CAIRGAIDGYTF	TGTGCCATCAGGGGGGCGATTGATGGCTACACCTTC
TRBV28	NA	TRBJ2-2	NA	CASSSPNGAPGELFF	TGTGCCAGCAGTTCACCGAATGGAGCCCCCGGGGAGCTGTTTTTT
TRBV7-2	NA	TRBJ1-4	NA	CASSARTGENEKLFF	TGTGCCAGCAGCGCACGGACGGGAGAAAATGAAAAACTGTTTTTT
TRBV12-3/TRBV12-4	medium-sized	TRBJ2-7	NA	CASRRAVSKQYF	TGTGCCAGCCGCAGGGCGGTTTCGAAGCAGTACTTC
TRBV2	NA	TRBJ1-1	NA	CASPSGVNTEAFF	TGTGCCAGCCCCTCGGGTGTGAACACTGAAGCTTTCTTT
TRBV18	once	TRBJ1-4	TRBD1	CASSARDRLTNEKLFF	TGTGCCAGCTCAGCCCGGGACAGATTAACTAATGAAAAACTGTTTTTT
TRBV7-8	NA	TRBJ1-4	TRBD1	CASSFGQGVNEKLFF	TGTGCCAGCAGCTTCGGACAGGGCGTTAATGAAAAACTGTTTTTT
TRBV27	NA	TRBJ1-2	NA	CASSSTNDGENYGYTF	TGTGCCAGCAGTTCTACAAACGACGGAGAAAACTATGGCTACACCTTC
TRBV24-1	NA	TRBJ1-2	TRBD1	CATSEPGGSYGYTF	TGTGCCACCAGTGAACCAGGGGGTAGCTATGGCTACACCTTC
TRBV6-2/TRBV6-3	NA	TRBJ1-1	NA	CASSSDMNTEAFF	TGTGCCAGCAGCTCCGACATGAATACTGAAGCTTTCTTT